These T cell receptor beta chains were read from a single sample in a study of blood T cell repertoires in COVID-19. The table came from immunoSEQ multiplex PCR; TCRdb's copy has only in-frame clones and leaves some out. The sample has 200,000 to 250,000 clones, about 86% seen once. Material for sequencing was PBMCs or T cells enriched from blood (not recorded which). Source of these receptors: a woman aged 50 to 60 in a cohort exposed to, infected with or recovered from COVID-19 (not recorded which). CDR3s include the opening cysteine and the closing phenylalanine or tryptophan. Each record gives: clone size, D gene, CDR3 length, J gene, V gene, CDR3 DNA, CDR3 protein. The D gene is left open where the match is weak. Size values are once, few and many counts, or a class for expanded clones, and some rows have none.

clone size: -; D gene: TRBD2; CDR3 length: 14; J gene: TRBJ2-7; V gene: TRBV28; CDR3 DNA: TGTGCCAGCAGCCCGGCGGGGGGACACTACGAGCAGTACTTC; CDR3 protein: CASSPAGGHYEQYF
clone size: -; D gene: -; CDR3 length: 18; J gene: TRBJ2-2; V gene: TRBV10-3; CDR3 DNA: TGTGCCATCAGTGATTCCCTCGGACACAAAGGAGGGGTCGGGGAGCTGTTTTTT; CDR3 protein: CAISDSLGHKGGVGELFF
clone size: -; D gene: TRBD1; CDR3 length: 17; J gene: TRBJ1-1; V gene: TRBV7-2; CDR3 DNA: TGTGCCAGCAGCTTAGGAGGGACAGTGAACATGAACACTGAAGCTTTCTTT; CDR3 protein: CASSLGGTVNMNTEAFF
clone size: -; D gene: TRBD1; CDR3 length: 14; J gene: TRBJ1-6; V gene: TRBV7-9; CDR3 DNA: TGTGCCAGCAGCCAACGGGACAGAAATTCACCCCTCCACTTT; CDR3 protein: CASSQRDRNSPLHF
clone size: -; D gene: -; CDR3 length: 15; J gene: TRBJ2-1; V gene: TRBV7-2; CDR3 DNA: TGTGCCAGCAGCCCCCGGACAGACCCCTACAATGAGCAGTTCTTC; CDR3 protein: CASSPRTDPYNEQFF
clone size: few; D gene: -; CDR3 length: 15; J gene: TRBJ1-4; V gene: TRBV18; CDR3 DNA: TGTGCCAGCTCACCCGTAAGGGGCCCTAATGAAAAACTGTTTTTT; CDR3 protein: CASSPVRGPNEKLFF
clone size: once; D gene: -; CDR3 length: 15; J gene: TRBJ1-1; V gene: TRBV29-1; CDR3 DNA: TGCAGCGTTGACGGCCAACAGATACCGAACACTGAAGCTTTCTTT; CDR3 protein: CSVDGQQIPNTEAFF
clone size: -; D gene: -; CDR3 length: 14; J gene: TRBJ1-1; V gene: TRBV5-1; CDR3 DNA: TGCGCCAGCAGCTTGCCGGGGTCAAGCCTTGAGGCTTTCTTT; CDR3 protein: CASSLPGSSLEAFF
clone size: -; D gene: TRBD1; CDR3 length: 15; J gene: TRBJ2-7; V gene: TRBV28; CDR3 DNA: TGTGCCAGCAGTTTATGGGGACAGAGCTCCTACGAGCAGTACTTC; CDR3 protein: CASSLWGQSSYEQYF
clone size: -; D gene: -; CDR3 length: 14; J gene: TRBJ1-5; V gene: TRBV27; CDR3 DNA: TGTGCCAGCAGTTTTTCGGGAAGCAATCAGCCCCAGCATTTT; CDR3 protein: CASSFSGSNQPQHF
clone size: -; D gene: TRBD2; CDR3 length: 14; J gene: TRBJ2-1; V gene: TRBV6-5; CDR3 DNA: TGTGCCAGCAGTTACTCACTAGCGGAGGTTGAGCAGTTCTTC; CDR3 protein: CASSYSLAEVEQFF
clone size: -; D gene: TRBD2; CDR3 length: 15; J gene: TRBJ2-2; V gene: TRBV10-3; CDR3 DNA: TGTGCCACGGAACTAGCGGGGGCCGACACCGGGGAGCTGTTTTTT; CDR3 protein: CATELAGADTGELFF
clone size: -; D gene: -; CDR3 length: 14; J gene: TRBJ1-1; V gene: TRBV6-5; CDR3 DNA: TGTGCCAGCAGAACCCCGACAGTTCGGACTGAAGCTTTCTTT; CDR3 protein: CASRTPTVRTEAFF
clone size: -; D gene: -; CDR3 length: 11; J gene: TRBJ1-2; V gene: TRBV6-5; CDR3 DNA: TGTGCCAGCTACAAGAACTATGGCTACACCTTC; CDR3 protein: CASYKNYGYTF
clone size: -; D gene: TRBD1; CDR3 length: 17; J gene: TRBJ1-1; V gene: TRBV7-9; CDR3 DNA: TGTGCCAGCAGCCCTCCGGGACAGTACCTTATGAACACTGAAGCTTTCTTT; CDR3 protein: CASSPPGQYLMNTEAFF
clone size: -; D gene: -; CDR3 length: 14; J gene: TRBJ1-6; V gene: TRBV9; CDR3 DNA: TGTGCCAGCAGCGTAGGAGGGGGTAATTCACCCCTCCACTTT; CDR3 protein: CASSVGGGNSPLHF
clone size: -; D gene: TRBD1; CDR3 length: 15; J gene: TRBJ1-4; V gene: TRBV18; CDR3 DNA: TGTGCCAGCTCACCAAGGGGGCCCGAGGGTGAAAAACTGTTTTTT; CDR3 protein: CASSPRGPEGEKLFF
clone size: -; D gene: -; CDR3 length: 15; J gene: TRBJ1-4; V gene: TRBV9; CDR3 DNA: TGTGCCAGCAGCGTAGGGGAGGTGGCTAATGAAAAACTGTTTTTT; CDR3 protein: CASSVGEVANEKLFF
clone size: -; D gene: -; CDR3 length: 15; J gene: TRBJ2-5; V gene: TRBV18; CDR3 DNA: TGTGCCAGCTCACCACCGGACAGAACCCGAGAGACCCAGTACTTC; CDR3 protein: CASSPPDRTRETQYF
clone size: once; D gene: -; CDR3 length: 15; J gene: TRBJ2-5; V gene: TRBV5-1; CDR3 DNA: TGCGCCAGCGACAGCACGGGACAAAACCAAGAGACCCAGTACTTC; CDR3 protein: CASDSTGQNQETQYF
clone size: -; D gene: -; CDR3 length: 15; J gene: TRBJ2-3; V gene: TRBV27; CDR3 DNA: TGTGCCAGCAGTCACGGACAGGGAGGGGCAGATACGCAGTATTTT; CDR3 protein: CASSHGQGGADTQYF
clone size: -; D gene: -; CDR3 length: 14; J gene: TRBJ2-7; V gene: TRBV19; CDR3 DNA: TGTGCCAGTAGTCGGTTGGAGGGGATAGACGAGCAGTACTTC; CDR3 protein: CASSRLEGIDEQYF
clone size: -; D gene: -; CDR3 length: 14; J gene: TRBJ1-2; V gene: TRBV5-6; CDR3 DNA: TGTGCCAGCAGCTTCCTGACAGAACGCTATGGCTACACCTTC; CDR3 protein: CASSFLTERYGYTF
clone size: -; D gene: -; CDR3 length: 13; J gene: TRBJ2-7; V gene: TRBV30; CDR3 DNA: TGTGCCTGGAGTGGAGGTACAGGGTACGAGCAGTACTTC; CDR3 protein: CAWSGGTGYEQYF
clone size: -; D gene: TRBD2; CDR3 length: 15; J gene: TRBJ2-7; V gene: TRBV2; CDR3 DNA: TGTGCCAGCAGTACGGGACTAGCGGGGGGCCACGAGCAGTACTTC; CDR3 protein: CASSTGLAGGHEQYF
clone size: -; D gene: -; CDR3 length: 19; J gene: TRBJ1-1; V gene: TRBV11-2; CDR3 DNA: TGTGCCAGCAGCTTAGAGGTTCTGGTGGCGGGCTGGCGGAACACTGAAGCTTTCTTT; CDR3 protein: CASSLEVLVAGWRNTEAFF
clone size: -; D gene: TRBD2; CDR3 length: 18; J gene: TRBJ2-3; V gene: TRBV5-1; CDR3 DNA: TGCGCCAGCAGCGGTGATTCGACGGCGGGGGGTAGCACAGATACGCAGTATTTT; CDR3 protein: CASSGDSTAGGSTDTQYF
clone size: -; D gene: -; CDR3 length: 18; J gene: TRBJ2-7; V gene: TRBV5-8; CDR3 DNA: TGTGCCAGCAGCCCCACCGGAGTTCGGGGTACCTTCTCCTACGAGCAGTACTTC; CDR3 protein: CASSPTGVRGTFSYEQYF
clone size: -; D gene: TRBD1; CDR3 length: 16; J gene: TRBJ2-3; V gene: TRBV30; CDR3 DNA: TGTGCCTGGAGTGATGCCGGGACAGGGGATTCAGATACGCAGTATTTT; CDR3 protein: CAWSDAGTGDSDTQYF
clone size: -; D gene: TRBD1; CDR3 length: 16; J gene: TRBJ2-7; V gene: TRBV6-5; CDR3 DNA: TGTGCCAGCAGTTACCGGACCGGACAGGGTCCCTACGAGCAGTACTTC; CDR3 protein: CASSYRTGQGPYEQYF
clone size: -; D gene: TRBD1; CDR3 length: 13; J gene: TRBJ1-6; V gene: TRBV28; CDR3 DNA: TGTGCCAGCAGACCGGGACAGGATTCACCCCTCCACTTT; CDR3 protein: CASRPGQDSPLHF
clone size: -; D gene: -; CDR3 length: 14; J gene: TRBJ2-7; V gene: TRBV5-1; CDR3 DNA: TGCGCCAGCAGCTCGGGGGTGGGCTCCTACGAGCAGTACTTC; CDR3 protein: CASSSGVGSYEQYF
clone size: -; D gene: TRBD2; CDR3 length: 15; J gene: TRBJ2-7; V gene: TRBV7-9; CDR3 DNA: TGTGCCAGCAGCTTACGGAGGGCGGGGGGATACGAGCAGTACTTC; CDR3 protein: CASSLRRAGGYEQYF
clone size: -; D gene: TRBD1; CDR3 length: 15; J gene: TRBJ1-2; V gene: TRBV18; CDR3 DNA: TGTGCCAGCTCGGCAAGACAGGGGGCGAACTATGGCTACACCTTC; CDR3 protein: CASSARQGANYGYTF
clone size: -; D gene: -; CDR3 length: 16; J gene: TRBJ1-6; V gene: TRBV2; CDR3 DNA: TGTGCCAGCAGTGAAGACTGGAGCTCCTATAATTCACCCCTCCACTTT; CDR3 protein: CASSEDWSSYNSPLHF
clone size: -; D gene: -; CDR3 length: 15; J gene: TRBJ1-2; V gene: TRBV15; CDR3 DNA: TGTGCCACCAGCAGAGATGGCAGGGGAGACTATGGCTACACCTTC; CDR3 protein: CATSRDGRGDYGYTF
clone size: -; D gene: TRBD1; CDR3 length: 14; J gene: TRBJ1-1; V gene: TRBV5-4; CDR3 DNA: TGTGCCAGCAGCTTGGATCGGACAGGGGTTGAAGCTTTCTTT; CDR3 protein: CASSLDRTGVEAFF
clone size: -; D gene: TRBD2; CDR3 length: 15; J gene: TRBJ2-7; V gene: TRBV6-2/TRBV6-3; CDR3 DNA: TGTGCCAGCAGTTACGGGGGGACTAGAAGCCACGAGCAGTACTTC; CDR3 protein: CASSYGGTRSHEQYF
clone size: -; D gene: TRBD1; CDR3 length: 14; J gene: TRBJ1-2; V gene: TRBV6-5; CDR3 DNA: TGTGCCAGCAGCCAAGGACAGGGCCGTGGTGGCTACACCTTC; CDR3 protein: CASSQGQGRGGYTF
clone size: -; D gene: -; CDR3 length: 17; J gene: TRBJ1-3; V gene: TRBV27; CDR3 DNA: TGTGCCAGCAGCCCCCTGGGGGCCACAGTGTCGGGAAACACCATATATTTT; CDR3 protein: CASSPLGATVSGNTIYF
clone size: -; D gene: -; CDR3 length: 13; J gene: TRBJ1-1; V gene: TRBV7-6; CDR3 DNA: TGTGCCAGCAGCGTAGACAGAAACACTGAAGCTTTCTTT; CDR3 protein: CASSVDRNTEAFF
clone size: once; D gene: TRBD1; CDR3 length: 14; J gene: TRBJ1-1; V gene: TRBV15; CDR3 DNA: TGTGCCACCAGCCGGACAGGGCATCCTCCTGAAGCTTTCTTT; CDR3 protein: CATSRTGHPPEAFF
clone size: -; D gene: TRBD1; CDR3 length: 18; J gene: TRBJ1-1; V gene: TRBV7-2; CDR3 DNA: TGTGCCAGCAGCTTTGAGTCCCCCGGGACAGCGGGGGGCACTGAAGCTTTCTTT; CDR3 protein: CASSFESPGTAGGTEAFF
clone size: -; D gene: -; CDR3 length: 15; J gene: TRBJ1-2; V gene: TRBV6-4; CDR3 DNA: TGTGCCAGCACAGGATATGAAAGGGGCTACTATGGCTACACCTTC; CDR3 protein: CASTGYERGYYGYTF
clone size: -; D gene: TRBD1; CDR3 length: 16; J gene: TRBJ1-2; V gene: TRBV7-2; CDR3 DNA: TGTGCCAGCAGCTTAGCGACCCGGACAGGGTGGGGCGGCTACACCTTC; CDR3 protein: CASSLATRTGWGGYTF
clone size: -; D gene: -; CDR3 length: 13; J gene: TRBJ1-5; V gene: TRBV7-9; CDR3 DNA: TGTGCCAGCAGCTTAAGGGGATATCAGCCCCAGCATTTT; CDR3 protein: CASSLRGYQPQHF
clone size: -; D gene: TRBD1; CDR3 length: 12; J gene: TRBJ2-2; V gene: TRBV3-1/TRBV3-2; CDR3 DNA: TGTGCCAGCAATATAGGACAGGGGGAGGTGTTTTTT; CDR3 protein: CASNIGQGEVFF
clone size: -; D gene: -; CDR3 length: 14; J gene: TRBJ1-4; V gene: TRBV19; CDR3 DNA: TGTGCCCCTACCGTAGGAAGGACAGATGAAAAACTGTTTTTT; CDR3 protein: CAPTVGRTDEKLFF
clone size: -; D gene: TRBD2; CDR3 length: 18; J gene: TRBJ2-1; V gene: TRBV19; CDR3 DNA: TGTGCCAGTAGTATAAGACTAGCGGGGGGGCCTGAGTATAATGAGCAGTTCTTC; CDR3 protein: CASSIRLAGGPEYNEQFF
clone size: -; D gene: -; CDR3 length: 16; J gene: TRBJ1-1; V gene: TRBV4-2; CDR3 DNA: TGTGCCAGCAGCCAAGAGCAATCAATGGGGGCCACTGAAGCTTTCTTT; CDR3 protein: CASSQEQSMGATEAFF
clone size: -; D gene: -; CDR3 length: 16; J gene: TRBJ1-4; V gene: TRBV28; CDR3 DNA: TGTGCCAGCAGTCAACCTCGGGGGGCAACTAATGAAAAACTGTTTTTT; CDR3 protein: CASSQPRGATNEKLFF
clone size: -; D gene: -; CDR3 length: 15; J gene: TRBJ1-5; V gene: TRBV9; CDR3 DNA: TGTGCCAGCAGCGTAGGTCCAGGTTTCGATCAGCCCCAGCATTTT; CDR3 protein: CASSVGPGFDQPQHF
clone size: few; D gene: -; CDR3 length: 14; J gene: TRBJ1-4; V gene: TRBV28; CDR3 DNA: TGTGCCAGCAGTCTCCACGGGTTAAGGGAAAAACTGTTTTTT; CDR3 protein: CASSLHGLREKLFF
clone size: -; D gene: -; CDR3 length: 16; J gene: TRBJ1-5; V gene: TRBV6-5; CDR3 DNA: TGTGCCAGCAGTTACATTGTGGGGGGAACCGAACAGCCCCAGCATTTT; CDR3 protein: CASSYIVGGTEQPQHF
clone size: -; D gene: TRBD1; CDR3 length: 13; J gene: TRBJ1-2; V gene: TRBV29-1; CDR3 DNA: TGCAGCGTTGCCGGACAGGGGTCGTATGGCTACACCTTC; CDR3 protein: CSVAGQGSYGYTF